The clone carrying this T cell receptor beta chain has at least ten counts. Trimming stripped 3 bases from V and 9 bases from J, with 9 bases between. The germline V gene encodes CDR1 LGHDT and CDR2 YNNKEL (reference sequence). This CDR3 region has 12 residues. TCRdb passed the 5' RACE reads through MiXCR, listing each CDR3 protein once. This sample carries about 48,000 distinct CDR3 sequences, about 7.4% of them seen once, and the ten largest clones take about 5.3%. This sample is drawn from a study of early T cells in non-severe SARS-CoV-2 infection. The TCR sequence derives from an adult who was a healthcare worker with PCR-confirmed SARS-CoV-2 infection or an uninfected control (not recorded which). V gene TRBV3-1 combines with J gene TRBJ1-5; maybe TRBD1 (5 bases). Sequencing was done on a sample of whole blood. The CDR3 DNA sequence: TGTGCCAGCAGCCAGCACGGGGGGCCCCAGCATTTT. Translated, it gives CASSQHGGPQHF.